This is a list of T cell receptor beta chains from one sample in a study of CD4+ T cells in melanoma. The data were produced by immunoSEQ multiplex PCR, yet TCRdb's version contains in-frame clones alone and is incomplete. The data contain over 100,000 clones, roughly 90% of them singletons. Sequencing used peripheral blood. Receptors were obtained from a human donor with melanoma. Both conserved end residues are part of each CDR3. A D gene is named only where the DNA matches it firmly. A row's size may be missing; if present it is once, few, many or a size class.

cdr3_aa: CASSSLAGVETQYF; cdr3_nt: TGTGCCAGCAGCTCGTTAGCGGGGGTGGAGACCCAGTACTTC; d_call: TRBD2; clone_size: NA; v_call: TRBV7-9; j_call: TRBJ2-5
cdr3_aa: CASSLGYRTNEKLFF; cdr3_nt: TGTGCCAGCAGCTTGGGTTACAGGACTAATGAAAAACTGTTTTTT; d_call: NA; clone_size: NA; v_call: TRBV5-6; j_call: TRBJ1-4
cdr3_aa: CASSEARQRFDQPQHF; cdr3_nt: TGTGCCAGCAGTGAAGCGAGACAGCGATTTGATCAGCCCCAGCATTTT; d_call: NA; clone_size: NA; v_call: TRBV6-1; j_call: TRBJ1-5
cdr3_aa: CASSVRGGHTGELFF; cdr3_nt: TGTGCCAGCAGTGTTCGCGGGGGGCACACCGGGGAGCTGTTTTTT; d_call: TRBD2; clone_size: NA; v_call: TRBV6-4; j_call: TRBJ2-2
cdr3_aa: CAISELRTTANTGELFF; cdr3_nt: TGTGCCATCAGTGAGCTTCGGACAACCGCGAACACCGGGGAGCTGTTTTTT; d_call: NA; clone_size: NA; v_call: TRBV10-3; j_call: TRBJ2-2
cdr3_aa: CAISEPGLAGELFF; cdr3_nt: TGTGCCATCAGTGAGCCGGGACTCGCCGGGGAGCTGTTTTTT; d_call: NA; clone_size: NA; v_call: TRBV10-3; j_call: TRBJ2-2
cdr3_aa: CASSRAVQMGEKLFF; cdr3_nt: TGTGCCAGCAGCCGGGCGGTACAGATGGGTGAAAAACTGTTTTTT; d_call: NA; clone_size: NA; v_call: TRBV7-2; j_call: TRBJ1-4
cdr3_aa: CASSPSLSNQPQHF; cdr3_nt: TGTGCCAGCAGTCCCAGCTTAAGCAATCAGCCCCAGCATTTT; d_call: NA; clone_size: NA; v_call: TRBV28; j_call: TRBJ1-5
cdr3_aa: CASRPLGQGNNEQYF; cdr3_nt: TGTGCCAGTAGACCCCTCGGACAGGGGAACAACGAGCAGTACTTC; d_call: TRBD1; clone_size: NA; v_call: TRBV19; j_call: TRBJ2-7
cdr3_aa: CASSSPGTLGAQETQYF; cdr3_nt: TGTGCCAGCAGTTCCCCAGGCACTTTAGGGGCCCAAGAGACCCAGTACTTC; d_call: NA; clone_size: once; v_call: TRBV28; j_call: TRBJ2-5
cdr3_aa: CASSPGQGGGAQYF; cdr3_nt: TGTGCCAGCAGCCCCGGACAGGGAGGGGGGGCCCAGTACTTC; d_call: NA; clone_size: NA; v_call: TRBV7-9; j_call: TRBJ2-5
cdr3_aa: CASSQGTGGYNEQFF; cdr3_nt: TGTGCCAGCAGCCAAGGGACAGGGGGCTACAATGAGCAGTTCTTC; d_call: TRBD1; clone_size: NA; v_call: TRBV5-4; j_call: TRBJ2-1
cdr3_aa: CASSRGIDGYTF; cdr3_nt: TGTGCCAGCAGCAGGGGTATTGATGGCTACACCTTC; d_call: NA; clone_size: once; v_call: TRBV11-2; j_call: TRBJ1-2
cdr3_aa: CASSFQGAEETQYF; cdr3_nt: TGTGCCAGCAGCTTTCAGGGGGCGGAAGAGACCCAGTACTTC; d_call: TRBD1; clone_size: NA; v_call: TRBV7-7; j_call: TRBJ2-5
cdr3_aa: CASSVRLAGGTDTQYF; cdr3_nt: TGTGCCAGCAGCGTCAGACTAGCGGGGGGCACAGATACGCAGTATTTT; d_call: TRBD2; clone_size: NA; v_call: TRBV7-2; j_call: TRBJ2-3
cdr3_aa: CASTAPSTDGYTF; cdr3_nt: TGTGCCAGCACCGCGCCGTCGACGGATGGCTACACCTTC; d_call: NA; clone_size: NA; v_call: TRBV2; j_call: TRBJ1-2
cdr3_aa: CASSQDAPRPGNEQYF; cdr3_nt: TGTGCCAGCAGCCAAGATGCCCCTCGCCCAGGGAACGAGCAGTACTTC; d_call: NA; clone_size: NA; v_call: TRBV4-2; j_call: TRBJ2-7
cdr3_aa: CASKGGGPGNTIYF; cdr3_nt: TGTGCCAGTAAGGGCGGGGGCCCTGGAAACACCATATATTTT; d_call: NA; clone_size: NA; v_call: TRBV19; j_call: TRBJ1-3
cdr3_aa: CASGGLSYEQYF; cdr3_nt: TGTGCCAGCGGGGGGCTCTCCTACGAGCAGTACTTC; d_call: NA; clone_size: NA; v_call: TRBV14; j_call: TRBJ2-7
cdr3_aa: CASSQKIPGLAGERGTDTQYF; cdr3_nt: TGTGCCAGCAGCCAAAAGATACCGGGACTAGCGGGAGAAAGGGGCACAGATACGCAGTATTTT; d_call: TRBD2; clone_size: NA; v_call: TRBV7-8; j_call: TRBJ2-3
cdr3_aa: CASSASTDTQYF; cdr3_nt: TGTGCCAGCAGCGCGTCCACAGATACGCAGTATTTT; d_call: NA; clone_size: NA; v_call: TRBV7-2; j_call: TRBJ2-3
cdr3_aa: CASRRTGLSNYGYTF; cdr3_nt: TGTGCCAGCAGGCGGACAGGCCTGTCTAACTATGGCTACACCTTC; d_call: TRBD1; clone_size: NA; v_call: TRBV27; j_call: TRBJ1-2
cdr3_aa: CASSQEGWARVGAEAFF; cdr3_nt: TGCGCCAGCAGCCAAGAAGGGTGGGCCAGGGTGGGGGCTGAAGCTTTCTTT; d_call: NA; clone_size: NA; v_call: TRBV4-1; j_call: TRBJ1-1
cdr3_aa: CASSRRAGQGDTGELFF; cdr3_nt: TGTGCCAGCTCCCGGAGAGCGGGACAGGGAGACACCGGGGAGCTGTTTTTT; d_call: TRBD1; clone_size: NA; v_call: TRBV25-1; j_call: TRBJ2-2
cdr3_aa: CASSQGRRGAGNTIYF; cdr3_nt: TGCGCCAGCAGCCAAGGACGGCGGGGGGCTGGAAACACCATATATTTT; d_call: NA; clone_size: NA; v_call: TRBV4-3; j_call: TRBJ1-3
cdr3_aa: CASSLNGGRAGELFF; cdr3_nt: TGTGCCAGCAGCTTAAATGGCGGGAGAGCCGGGGAGCTGTTTTTT; d_call: TRBD2; clone_size: NA; v_call: TRBV7-9; j_call: TRBJ2-2
cdr3_aa: CAIGQGANNSPLHF; cdr3_nt: TGTGCCATCGGACAGGGGGCCAATAATTCACCCCTCCACTTT; d_call: TRBD1; clone_size: few; v_call: TRBV28; j_call: TRBJ1-6
cdr3_aa: CASSGRTEETQYF; cdr3_nt: TGTGCCAGCAGTGGAAGGACAGAAGAGACCCAGTACTTC; d_call: NA; clone_size: NA; v_call: TRBV6-1; j_call: TRBJ2-5
cdr3_aa: CASSTGGTGGGETQYF; cdr3_nt: TGTGCCAGTAGTACCGGGGGGACAGGGGGTGGAGAGACCCAGTACTTC; d_call: TRBD1; clone_size: NA; v_call: TRBV19; j_call: TRBJ2-5
cdr3_aa: CSVSGARGLFF; cdr3_nt: TGCAGCGTTTCCGGGGCCAGGGGGTTGTTTTTT; d_call: TRBD1; clone_size: NA; v_call: TRBV29-1; j_call: TRBJ2-2
cdr3_aa: CASSPSTSGGTGELFF; cdr3_nt: TGTGCCAGCAGCCCTTCTACTAGCGGGGGGACCGGGGAGCTGTTTTTT; d_call: TRBD2; clone_size: NA; v_call: TRBV4-2; j_call: TRBJ2-2
cdr3_aa: CASSLSGNQPQHF; cdr3_nt: TGTGCCAGCAGCTTGAGCGGGAATCAGCCCCAGCATTTT; d_call: NA; clone_size: NA; v_call: TRBV5-6; j_call: TRBJ1-5
cdr3_aa: CASRTGQGRVQPQHF; cdr3_nt: TGTGCCAGTAGGACTGGACAGGGACGCGTTCAGCCCCAGCATTTT; d_call: TRBD1; clone_size: NA; v_call: TRBV19; j_call: TRBJ1-5
cdr3_aa: CASSFFSSGANVLTF; cdr3_nt: TGCGCCAGCAGCTTTTTCTCCTCTGGGGCCAACGTCCTGACTTTC; d_call: NA; clone_size: NA; v_call: TRBV5-1; j_call: TRBJ2-6
cdr3_aa: CASSLLLRTDTQYF; cdr3_nt: TGTGCCAGCAGCTTACTCCTCAGGACAGATACGCAGTATTTT; d_call: NA; clone_size: few; v_call: TRBV11-2; j_call: TRBJ2-3
cdr3_aa: CASSSLGLAGEGDEQYF; cdr3_nt: TGCGCCAGCAGCAGTCTGGGACTAGCGGGAGAAGGGGACGAGCAGTACTTC; d_call: TRBD2; clone_size: NA; v_call: TRBV4-1; j_call: TRBJ2-7
cdr3_aa: CASSFLTGVNEQFF; cdr3_nt: TGTGCCAGCAGCTTCCTGACCGGGGTCAATGAGCAGTTCTTC; d_call: NA; clone_size: NA; v_call: TRBV5-5; j_call: TRBJ2-1